The entry that follows covers one TCR beta chain sequence. Its specificity is not known. The data were taken from a study of cytomegalovirus exposure and HLA in healthy donors. Study as a whole: Clustering assigned 70% to 85% of the roughly 420 genotyped donors to the Caucasian-associated ancestry cluster.

The donors gave bone marrow, and they were healthy. Donors were nominally healthy when sampled, though unrecorded immune exposures were likely. Study-level points and caveats: Earlier analysis yielded a pattern in which most TCR beta V segments were productive about 87% or about 30% of the time.

The PCR contained 60 Vbeta and 13 Jbeta primers. Profiling relied on immunoSEQ multiplex PCR, and the TCRdb table lists in-frame clones only, not all of them. The repertoire includes roughly 110,000 clones, 70% to 75% of them detected once, and roughly 2.8% sits in the top ten. V lost 9 bases to trimming and J lost 7 bases, with 17 bases between them. The length of the CDR3 is 13 residues. Looked up from germline, CDR1 is SGHTS and CDR2 is YDEGEE. The sequence came from a female donor in good health and CMV-seronegative. Sequencing used PBMCs. V is TRBV5-8 and J is TRBJ2-1, with D maybe TRBD1 (5 bases). CDR3 in DNA: TGTGCCATAGAAAATAGGGGTCCTAATGAGCAGTTCTTC. The encoded protein is CAIENRGPNEQFF.